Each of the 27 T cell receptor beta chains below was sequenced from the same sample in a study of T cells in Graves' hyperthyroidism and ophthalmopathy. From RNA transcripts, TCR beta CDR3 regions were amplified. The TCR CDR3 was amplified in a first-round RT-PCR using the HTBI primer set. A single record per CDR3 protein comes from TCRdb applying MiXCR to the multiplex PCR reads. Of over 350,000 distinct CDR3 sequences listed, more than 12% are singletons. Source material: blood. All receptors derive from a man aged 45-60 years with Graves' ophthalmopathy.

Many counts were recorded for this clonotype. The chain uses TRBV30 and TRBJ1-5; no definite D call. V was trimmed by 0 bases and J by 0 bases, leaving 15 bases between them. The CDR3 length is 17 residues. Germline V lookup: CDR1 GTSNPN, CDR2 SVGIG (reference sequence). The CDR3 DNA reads TGTGCCTGGAGTGTAAGGGCGGGAGTATATAGCAATCAGCCCCAGCATTTT. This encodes CAWSVRAGVYSNQPQHF.

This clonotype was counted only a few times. CDR3 sequence (DNA): TGTGCCAGTAGTACAACAGGGGCACACAACAATGAGCAGTTCTTC. Protein sequence: CASSTTGAHNNEQFF. V and J are TRBV19 and TRBJ2-1; 7 bases fit TRBD1. Germline CDR1 LNHDA, CDR2 SQIVND (reference sequence). V shed 4 bases and J 5 bases; nucleotides not matched to a gene: 8. The CDR3 consists of 15 residues.

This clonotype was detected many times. DNA of the CDR3: TGTGCCACCAGTGGAAGAGAAGGCACTGAAGCTTTCTTT. This codes for CATSGREGTEAFF. This sequence joins TRBV24-1 and TRBJ1-1; D gene unclear. This CDR3 has 13 residues. The V gene's germline CDR1 is KGHDR and CDR2 SFDVKD. V gave up 5 bases and J gave up 4 bases, with 10 bases separating them.

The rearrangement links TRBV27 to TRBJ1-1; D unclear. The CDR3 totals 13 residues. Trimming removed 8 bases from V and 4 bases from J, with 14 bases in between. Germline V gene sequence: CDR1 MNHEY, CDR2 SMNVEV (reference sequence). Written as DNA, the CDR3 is TGTGCCAGCTGGGCCTCGGGCAGCACTGAAGCTTTCTTT. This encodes CASWASGSTEAFF.

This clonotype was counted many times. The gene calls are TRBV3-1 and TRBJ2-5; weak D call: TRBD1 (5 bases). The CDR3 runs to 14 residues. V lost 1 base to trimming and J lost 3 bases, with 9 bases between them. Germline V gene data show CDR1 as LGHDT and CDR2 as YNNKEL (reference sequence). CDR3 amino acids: CASSQVDKKETQYF. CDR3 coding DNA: TGTGCCAGCAGCCAAGTGGACAAAAAAGAGACCCAGTACTTC.

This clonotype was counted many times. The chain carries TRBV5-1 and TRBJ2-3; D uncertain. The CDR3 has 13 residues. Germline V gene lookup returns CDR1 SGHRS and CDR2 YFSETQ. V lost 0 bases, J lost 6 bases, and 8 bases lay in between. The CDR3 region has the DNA TGCGCCAGCAGCTTGGTTTTCGAGGATACGCAGTATTTT. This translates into CASSLVFEDTQYF.

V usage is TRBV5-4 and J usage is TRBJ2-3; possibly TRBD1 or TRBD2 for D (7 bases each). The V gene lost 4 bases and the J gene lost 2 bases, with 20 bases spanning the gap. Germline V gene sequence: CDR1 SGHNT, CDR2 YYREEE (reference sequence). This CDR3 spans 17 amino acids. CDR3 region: CASSPPRGGGNTDTQYF. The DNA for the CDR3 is TGTGCCAGCAGCCCTCCCAGGGGGGGAGGAAACACAGATACGCAGTATTTT.

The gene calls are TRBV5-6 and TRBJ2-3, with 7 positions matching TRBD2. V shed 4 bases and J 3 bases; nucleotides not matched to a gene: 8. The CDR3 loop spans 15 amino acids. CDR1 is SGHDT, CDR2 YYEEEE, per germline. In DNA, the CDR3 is TGTGCCAGCAGCCAAGGTCGGCGGGAGACAGATACGCAGTATTTT. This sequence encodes CASSQGRRETDTQYF.

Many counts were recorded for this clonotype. The CDR3 spells CASSVGAASPQETQYF. The CDR3 DNA is TGTGCCAGCAGCGTAGGGGCGGCTAGCCCCCAAGAGACCCAGTACTTC. The genes are TRBV9 and TRBJ2-5, with TRBD2 as a possible D gene (5 bases). The CDR3 runs 16 residues. V dropped 0 bases and J dropped 1 base, with 13 bases sitting between them. From germline, CDR1 is SGDLS and CDR2 YYNGEE.

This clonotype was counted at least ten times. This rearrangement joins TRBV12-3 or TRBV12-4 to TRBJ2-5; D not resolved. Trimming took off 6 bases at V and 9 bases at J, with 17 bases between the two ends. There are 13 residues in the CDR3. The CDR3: CASSTNPRGSQYF. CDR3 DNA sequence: TGTGCCAGCAGCACCAACCCGCGCGGTTCCCAGTACTTC.

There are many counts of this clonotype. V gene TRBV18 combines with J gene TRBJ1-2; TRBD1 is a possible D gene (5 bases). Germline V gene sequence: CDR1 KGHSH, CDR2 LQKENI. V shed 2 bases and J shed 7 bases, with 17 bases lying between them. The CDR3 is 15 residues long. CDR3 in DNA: TGTGCCAGCTCACCAAAGGGAGGGGCGCTGCTTGGCTACACCTTC. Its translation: CASSPKGGALLGYTF.

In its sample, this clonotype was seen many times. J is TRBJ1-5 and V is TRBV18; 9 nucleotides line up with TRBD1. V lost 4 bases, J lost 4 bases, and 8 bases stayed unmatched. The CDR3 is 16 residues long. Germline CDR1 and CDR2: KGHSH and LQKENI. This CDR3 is CASSRTRDRENQPQHF. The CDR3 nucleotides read TGTGCCAGCTCACGTACGAGGGACAGGGAGAATCAGCCCCAGCATTTT.

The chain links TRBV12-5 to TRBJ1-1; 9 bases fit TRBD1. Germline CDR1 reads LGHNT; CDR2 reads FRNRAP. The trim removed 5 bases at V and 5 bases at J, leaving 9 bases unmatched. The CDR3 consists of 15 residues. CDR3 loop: CASGLRDRARTEAFF. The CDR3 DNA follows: TGTGCTAGTGGTCTCCGGGACAGGGCGAGAACTGAAGCTTTCTTT.

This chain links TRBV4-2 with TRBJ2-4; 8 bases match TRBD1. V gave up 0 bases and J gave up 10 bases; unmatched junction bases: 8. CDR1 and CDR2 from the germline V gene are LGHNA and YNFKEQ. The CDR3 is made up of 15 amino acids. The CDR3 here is CASSQEARGQLIQYF. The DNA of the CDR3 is TGTGCCAGCAGCCAAGAAGCCAGGGGGCAATTAATTCAGTACTTC.

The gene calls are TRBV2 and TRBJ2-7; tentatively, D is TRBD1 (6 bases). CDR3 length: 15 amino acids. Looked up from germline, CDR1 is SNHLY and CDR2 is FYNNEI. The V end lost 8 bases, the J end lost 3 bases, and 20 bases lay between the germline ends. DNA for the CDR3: TGTGCCAGCCAAATTTCCGGGACACCCAACTACGAGCAGTACTTC. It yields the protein CASQISGTPNYEQYF. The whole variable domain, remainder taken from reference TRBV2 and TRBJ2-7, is EPEVTQTPSHQVTQMGQEVILRCVPISNHLYFYWYRQILGQKVEFLVSFYNNEISEKSEIFDDQFSVERPDGSNFTLKIRSTKLEDSAMYFCASQISGTPNYEQYFGPGTRLTVT.

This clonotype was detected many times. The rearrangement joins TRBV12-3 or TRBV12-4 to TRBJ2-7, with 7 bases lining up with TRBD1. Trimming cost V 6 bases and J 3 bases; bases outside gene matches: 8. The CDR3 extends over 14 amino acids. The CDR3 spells CASSQIDRVYEQYF. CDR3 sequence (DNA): TGTGCCAGCAGCCAGATCGACAGGGTCTACGAGCAGTACTTC.

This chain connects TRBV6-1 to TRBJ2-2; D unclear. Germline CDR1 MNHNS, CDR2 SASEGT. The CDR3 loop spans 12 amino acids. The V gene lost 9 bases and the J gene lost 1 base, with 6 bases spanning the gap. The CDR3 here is CASGWNTGELFF. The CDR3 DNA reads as TGTGCCAGTGGGTGGAACACCGGGGAGCTGTTTTTT.

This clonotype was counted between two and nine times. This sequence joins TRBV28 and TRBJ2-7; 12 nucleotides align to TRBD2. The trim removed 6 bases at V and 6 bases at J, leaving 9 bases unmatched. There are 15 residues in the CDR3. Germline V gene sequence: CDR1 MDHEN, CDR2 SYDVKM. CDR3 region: CASRDSSGRASEQYF. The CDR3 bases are TGTGCCAGCAGGGACTCTAGCGGGAGGGCCAGCGAGCAGTACTTC.

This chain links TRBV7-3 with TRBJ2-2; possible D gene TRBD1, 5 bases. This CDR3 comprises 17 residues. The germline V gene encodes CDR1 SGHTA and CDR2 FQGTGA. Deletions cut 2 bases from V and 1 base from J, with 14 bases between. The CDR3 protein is CASSLGQGVKNTGELFF. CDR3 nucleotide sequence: TGTGCCAGCAGCTTAGGGCAGGGCGTCAAGAACACCGGGGAGCTGTTTTTT.

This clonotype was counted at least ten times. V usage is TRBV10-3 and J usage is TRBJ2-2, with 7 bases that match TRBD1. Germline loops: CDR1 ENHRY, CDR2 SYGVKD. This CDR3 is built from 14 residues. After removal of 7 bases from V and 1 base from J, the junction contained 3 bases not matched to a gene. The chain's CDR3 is CAIKGTENTGELFF. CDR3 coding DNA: TGTGCCATCAAGGGGACAGAGAACACCGGGGAGCTGTTTTTT.

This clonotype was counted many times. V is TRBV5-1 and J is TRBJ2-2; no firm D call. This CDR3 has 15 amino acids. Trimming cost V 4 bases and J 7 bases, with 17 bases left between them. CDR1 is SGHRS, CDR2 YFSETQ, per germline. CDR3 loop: CASSPPGGDNGELFF. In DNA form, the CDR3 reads TGCGCCAGCAGCCCGCCCGGCGGTGATAACGGGGAGCTGTTTTTT.

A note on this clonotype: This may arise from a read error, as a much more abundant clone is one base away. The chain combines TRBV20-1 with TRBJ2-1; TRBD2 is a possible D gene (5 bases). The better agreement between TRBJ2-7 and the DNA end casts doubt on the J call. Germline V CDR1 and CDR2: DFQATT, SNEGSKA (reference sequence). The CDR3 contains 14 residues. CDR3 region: CSASVADSYNEQYF. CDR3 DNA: TGCAGTGCTAGCGTCGCGGACTCCTACAATGAGCAGTACTTC.

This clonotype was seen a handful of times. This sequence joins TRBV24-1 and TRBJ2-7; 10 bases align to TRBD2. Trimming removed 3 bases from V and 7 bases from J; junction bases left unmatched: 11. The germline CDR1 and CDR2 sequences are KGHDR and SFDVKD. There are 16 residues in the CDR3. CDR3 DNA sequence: TGTGCCACCAGTGATCGAGCGGGAGGGCCCTCGGATGAGCAGTACTTC. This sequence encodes CATSDRAGGPSDEQYF.

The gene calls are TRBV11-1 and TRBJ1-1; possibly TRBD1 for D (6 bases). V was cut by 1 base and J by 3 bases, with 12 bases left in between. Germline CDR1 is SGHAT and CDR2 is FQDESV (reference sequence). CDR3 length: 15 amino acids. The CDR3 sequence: CASSLESGTYTEAFF. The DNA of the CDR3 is TGTGCCAGCAGCTTAGAATCCGGGACATACACTGAAGCTTTCTTT.

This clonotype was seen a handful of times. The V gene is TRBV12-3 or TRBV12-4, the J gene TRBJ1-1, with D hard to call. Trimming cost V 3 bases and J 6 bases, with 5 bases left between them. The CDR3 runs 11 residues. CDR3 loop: CASSFLAEAFF. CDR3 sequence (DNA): TGTGCCAGCAGTTTTCTCGCTGAAGCTTTCTTT.

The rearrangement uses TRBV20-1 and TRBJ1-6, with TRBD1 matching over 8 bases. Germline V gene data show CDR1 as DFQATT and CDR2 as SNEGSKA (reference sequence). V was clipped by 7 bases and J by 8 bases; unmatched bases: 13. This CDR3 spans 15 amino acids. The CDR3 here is CSDYPGGTGDSPLHF. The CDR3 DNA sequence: TGCAGTGACTACCCGGGAGGGACAGGTGATTCACCCCTCCACTTT.

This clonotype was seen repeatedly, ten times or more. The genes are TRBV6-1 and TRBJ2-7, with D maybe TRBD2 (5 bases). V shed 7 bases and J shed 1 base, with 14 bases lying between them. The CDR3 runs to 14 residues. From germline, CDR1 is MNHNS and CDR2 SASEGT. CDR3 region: CASTLDLPSYEQYF. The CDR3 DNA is TGTGCCAGCACCCTGGACTTACCTTCCTACGAGCAGTACTTC.